These 14 T cell receptor beta chains share one sample of origin, sequenced in a study of CD8 T cells in Susac syndrome. An amount of RNA that ranged from roughly 0.45 to 1 ug was reverse transcribed with random hexamers. TCRdb re-called the immunoSEQ multiplex PCR reads through MiXCR, storing one row per CDR3 protein. The repertoire has some 140,000 distinct CDR3 sequences, around 93% of them found once; the top ten carry 0.15% to 0.2%. Source material: CD8+ T cells from PBMCs. The receptors were sampled from a human donor with Susac syndrome.

This chain uses TRBV20-1 with TRBJ2-1, with 13 bases lining up with TRBD2. The CDR3 is made up of 19 amino acids. V shed 5 bases and J 0 bases; nucleotides not matched to a gene: 13. Germline CDR1 is DFQATT and CDR2 is SNEGSKA (reference sequence). The CDR3 DNA sequence: TGCAGTGCTCACACCGGGACTAGCGGGATATACAGCTCCTACAATGAGCAGTTCTTC. Amino acids: CSAHTGTSGIYSSYNEQFF.

The chain joins TRBV13 to TRBJ2-4; D gene unclear. Germline V lookup: CDR1 PRHDT, CDR2 FYEKMQ (reference sequence). The germline V and J ends were trimmed by 5 bases and 0 bases, with 11 bases remaining between them. This CDR3 spans 15 amino acids. CDR3 DNA: TGTGCCAGCAGCGCCCGAACGCTAGCCAAAAACATTCAGTACTTC. As protein: CASSARTLAKNIQYF.

The V call is TRBV4-1, the J call TRBJ2-1; D possibly matches TRBD1 or TRBD2 (5 bases each). V was trimmed by 3 bases and J by 4 bases, leaving 13 bases between them. This CDR3 is built from 15 residues. Germline CDR1 reads MGHRA; CDR2 reads YSYEKL. The CDR3 nucleotides read TGCGCCAGCAGCCACCCCGGGACGGGGTACAATGAGCAGTTCTTC. It encodes CASSHPGTGYNEQFF.

The sample holds one count of this clonotype. The chain has TRBV7-9 and TRBJ2-7, with a weak D call TRBD2 (5 bases). The CDR3 contains 12 residues. Trimming removed 5 bases at V and 4 bases at J, with 9 bases between. CDR1 is SEHNR, CDR2 FQNEAQ, per germline (reference sequence). DNA of the CDR3: TGTGCCAGCAGCCGGGATGAGTACGAGCAGTACTTC. Its translation: CASSRDEYEQYF.

The chain employs TRBV28 and TRBJ2-5; D is undetermined. The germline gives CDR1 MDHEN, CDR2 SYDVKM. This CDR3 has 14 residues. The V and J ends lost 6 bases and 2 bases respectively, with 13 bases between them. Here the CDR3 DNA reads TGTGCCAGCAGCCACCCTGCAGGACAAGAGACCCAGTACTTC. Protein sequence: CASSHPAGQETQYF.

V and J are TRBV7-9 and TRBJ1-2, with D possibly matching TRBD1 (6 bases). The CDR3 loop spans 14 amino acids. The V gene's germline CDR1 is SEHNR and CDR2 FQNEAQ (reference sequence). The V end was cut by 7 bases, the J end by 8 bases, with 20 bases between. The CDR3 nucleotides are TGTGCCAGCACCCTAGGGGGGGGCGTAAACGGCTACACCTTC. Protein product: CASTLGGGVNGYTF.

V usage is TRBV19 and J usage is TRBJ2-5, with no clear D. The CDR3 has 15 amino acids. Trimming removed 2 bases at V and 2 bases at J, with 12 bases between. The germline V gene has CDR1 LNHDA and CDR2 SQIVND (reference sequence). CDR3 sequence reads: CASSILPRPQETQYF. CDR3 in DNA: TGTGCCAGTAGTATATTGCCGAGACCTCAAGAGACCCAGTACTTC.

Only one count was recorded for this clonotype. V is TRBV28 and J is TRBJ2-7; D unresolved. The CDR3 contains 13 residues. Germline-derived CDR1 and CDR2 are MDHEN and SYDVKM. Between the trimmed V and J ends, which lost 3 bases and 2 bases, there was a span of 8 bases. In nucleotides, the CDR3 is TGTGCCAGCAGTTTCCGTTCTGCCTACGAGCAGTACTTC. Its protein is CASSFRSAYEQYF.

The chain couples TRBV29-1 to TRBJ2-1, with 7 nucleotides matching TRBD2. Per the germline V gene, CDR1 is SQVTM and CDR2 is ANQGSEA. The length of the CDR3 is 14 residues. The V segment lost 4 bases and the J segment 12 bases; nucleotides outside the gene matches: 15. In DNA, the CDR3 is TGCAGCGTTGTTTTAGGCGGGAGTTTAATCTTGCAGTTCTTC. Protein sequence: CSVVLGGSLILQFF.

This chain joins TRBV3-1 and TRBJ2-1; no clear D gene. CDR3 length equals 12 residues. Germline CDR1 LGHDT, CDR2 YNNKEL (reference sequence). V gave up 2 bases and J gave up 5 bases, with 4 bases separating them. CDR3 DNA sequence: TGTGCCAGCAGCCAAAACAACAATGAGCAGTTCTTC. Amino acid sequence: CASSQNNNEQFF.

The CDR3 DNA reads as TGTGCCAGCAGCTTAGCGGGACGGGGGATGGCCTACGAGCAGTACTTC. As protein: CASSLAGRGMAYEQYF. The V gene is TRBV7-9, the J gene TRBJ2-7, with a tentative D call TRBD2 (6 bases). Trimming cost V 0 bases and J 2 bases, with 14 bases left between them. This CDR3 has 16 residues. Germline CDR1 and CDR2: SEHNR and FQNEAQ (reference sequence).

The chain recombines TRBV9 with TRBJ2-2; D uncertain. With 3 bases removed from V and 1 base from J, the gap between germline ends came to 13 bases. Germline V gives CDR1 SGDLS, CDR2 YYNGEE. This CDR3 is built from 16 residues. CDR3 loop: CASSETAWRNTGELFF. The CDR3 nucleotides are TGTGCCAGCAGCGAAACCGCATGGCGGAACACCGGGGAGCTGTTTTTT. Complete variable domain (other parts from reference TRBV9 and TRBJ2-2): DSGVTQTPKHLITATGQRVTLRCSPRSGDLSVYWYQQSLDQGLQFLIQYYNGEERAKGNILERFSAQQFPDLHSELNLSSLELGDSALYFCASSETAWRNTGELFFGEGSRLTVL.

V is TRBV12-3 or TRBV12-4 and J is TRBJ2-7; the D is unclear. Deletions cut 1 base from V and 2 bases from J, with 9 bases between. There are 14 residues in the CDR3. CDR3 nucleotide sequence: TGTGCCAGCAGTTTAGTTTTGGAAACCTACGAGCAGTACTTC. Translating gives CASSLVLETYEQYF.

This clonotype occurred once. This chain joins TRBV27 and TRBJ2-7; 7 bases are a match to TRBD1. Germline CDR1 and CDR2: MNHEY and SMNVEV (reference sequence). The CDR3 consists of 14 residues. V shed 3 bases, J shed 2 bases, and the junction held 4 bases outside the gene matches. CDR3 in amino acids: CASSLQTGPYEQYF. CDR3 coding DNA: TGTGCCAGCAGTTTGCAGACAGGGCCCTACGAGCAGTACTTC.